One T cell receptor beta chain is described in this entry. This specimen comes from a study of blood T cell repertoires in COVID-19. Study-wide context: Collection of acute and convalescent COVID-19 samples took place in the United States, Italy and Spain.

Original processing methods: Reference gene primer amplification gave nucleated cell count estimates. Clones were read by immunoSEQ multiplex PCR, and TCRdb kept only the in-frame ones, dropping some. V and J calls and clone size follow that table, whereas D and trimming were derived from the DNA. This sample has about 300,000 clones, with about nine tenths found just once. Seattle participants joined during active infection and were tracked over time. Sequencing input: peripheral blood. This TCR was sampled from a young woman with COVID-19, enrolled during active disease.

CDR3 in DNA: TGTGCCAGCAGCCGACAAGACGGGGGGCCGGCAGATACGCAGTATTTT. The encoded protein is CASSRQDGGPADTQYF. The chain combines TRBV4-2 with TRBJ2-3; D possibly corresponds to TRBD2 (7 bases). V was trimmed by 4 bases and J by 4 bases, leaving 18 bases between them. The germline V gene encodes CDR1 LGHNA and CDR2 YNFKEQ. The CDR3 runs 16 residues.